The 11 T cell receptor beta chains listed next were all sequenced from one sample in a study of T cell changes during pregnancy in multiple sclerosis. Only in-frame clones appear in the TCRdb table, and some are missing; sequencing was by immunoSEQ multiplex PCR. The sample gives approximately 9,100 clones, 75% to 90% of which show up once; around 5% is in the top ten. The source material was CD8+ T cells from peripheral blood mononuclear cells, sampled in the first trimester of pregnancy. The receptors were gathered from a female donor in good health, enrolled as a control in a pregnancy study.

The chain links TRBV6-4 to TRBJ2-3; the match to TRBD2 covers 10 bases. CDR1 is MRHNA and CDR2 is SNTAGT in the germline V gene. V lost 3 bases and J lost 1; bases outside the gene matches: 1. This CDR3 region has 15 residues. CDR3 loop: CASSETSGGTDTQYF. DNA for the CDR3: TGTGCCAGCAGTGAAACTAGCGGGGGCACAGATACGCAGTATTTT.

This clone occurred once. CDR3 residues: CAFTYLTATSTDTQYF. As DNA, the CDR3 is TGTGCCTTCACGTACCTGACTGCTACTAGCACAGATACGCAGTATTTT. This chain links TRBV30 with TRBJ2-3; D is unclear. V was pared by 7 bases and J by 0 bases, with 20 bases between. The V gene's germline CDR1 is GTSNPN and CDR2 SVGIG (reference sequence). This CDR3 spans 16 amino acids. Full variable domain (rest looked up from reference TRBV30 and TRBJ2-3): SQTIHQWPATLVQPVGSPLSLECTVEGTSNPNLYWYRQAAGRGLQLLFYSVGIGQISSEVPQNLSASRPQDRQFILSSKKLLLSDSGFYLCAFTYLTATSTDTQYFGPGTRLTVL.

This clone was detected once. The same CDR3 can be traced to other DNA sequences in this sample. The chain links TRBV4-2 to TRBJ2-3, with 10 bases aligning to TRBD2. The CDR3 extends over 15 amino acids. Germline CDR1 LGHNA, CDR2 YNFKEQ. The V and J ends lost 0 bases and 4 bases, in that order; junction bases with no gene match: 1. The CDR3 here is CASSQEAGGPDTQYF. CDR3 bases: TGTGCCAGCAGCCAAGAAGCGGGAGGGCCAGATACGCAGTATTTT.

The V call is TRBV19, the J call TRBJ2-7, with D possibly matching TRBD1 (5 bases). Germline CDR1 reads LNHDA; CDR2 reads SQIVND (reference sequence). V shed 6 bases and J shed 5 bases, with 14 bases lying between them. The CDR3 totals 13 residues. The CDR3 loop is CASSPRAGNEQYF. CDR3 bases: TGTGCCAGTAGCCCCAGGGCCGGTAACGAGCAGTACTTC.

The rearrangement joins TRBV27 to TRBJ2-1, with a possible D match to TRBD1 (5 bases). V lost 5 bases and J lost 2, with 7 bases in between. Germline CDR1 is MNHEY and CDR2 is SMNVEV (reference sequence). The CDR3 is 13 amino acids. CDR3 sequence reads: CASSQGPYNEQFF. The DNA for the CDR3 is TGTGCCAGCAGTCAGGGCCCCTACAATGAGCAGTTCTTC.

The CDR3 DNA sequence: TGTGCTAGTGGCCCCCCGCAGGGCCGGATTGGAAACACCATATATTTT. It is translated as CASGPPQGRIGNTIYF. The V gene is TRBV12-5, the J gene TRBJ1-3, with D possibly TRBD1 on 5 matching bases. The V gene's germline CDR1 is LGHNT and CDR2 FRNRAP. V lost 6 bases and J 3 bases, leaving 18 bases between the germline ends. The CDR3 loop spans 16 amino acids.

This chain uses TRBV7-3 with TRBJ2-1; 8 positions match TRBD2. This CDR3 is 14 amino acids long. CDR1 and CDR2 (germline): SGHTA, FQGTGA. Trimming cost V 1 base and J 7 bases; bases outside gene matches: 3. CDR3 nucleotides: TGTGCCAGCAGCTTAATTAGCGGGGAAAATGAGCAGTTCTTC. This translates into CASSLISGENEQFF.

The genes are TRBV6-5 and TRBJ2-2; the D is unclear. V was pared by 2 bases and J by 9 bases, with 13 bases between. Looked up from germline, CDR1 is MNHEY and CDR2 is SVGAGI. The CDR3 is made up of 14 amino acids. The DNA of the CDR3 is TGTGCCAGCAGTTACACTCCCCCGGTCCGGGAGCTGTTTTTT. This codes for CASSYTPPVRELFF.

This chain uses TRBV2 with TRBJ2-7, with 9 bases identical to TRBD2. CDR3 length: 12 residues. J lost 3 bases, V lost 6 bases, and 0 bases had no gene match. Germline CDR1 and CDR2: SNHLY and FYNNEI. As DNA, the CDR3 is TGTGCCAGCAGGACTAGCGGCTACGAGCAGTACTTC. This sequence encodes CASRTSGYEQYF.

This chain joins TRBV27 and TRBJ2-2; TRBD2 matches 9 bases. Germline CDR1 reads MNHEY; CDR2 reads SMNVEV (reference sequence). With V trimmed by 4 bases and J by 6 bases, 18 bases remained unmatched. The CDR3 contains 19 residues. The CDR3 DNA is TGTGCCAGCAGTTCGTACACTAGCGGGCCGGAGTCGAGACCCGGGGAGCTGTTTTTT. It yields the protein CASSSYTSGPESRPGELFF.

The chain joins TRBV4-3 to TRBJ2-7; weak D call: TRBD2 (5 bases). Trimming removed 0 bases from V and 1 base from J, with 13 bases in between. Germline assignment: CDR1 LGHNA and CDR2 YSLEER. CDR3 length equals 16 residues. The CDR3 bases are TGCGCCAGCAGCCAAGACAGGACGAGGGAGTCCTACGAGCAGTACTTC. Amino acids: CASSQDRTRESYEQYF.